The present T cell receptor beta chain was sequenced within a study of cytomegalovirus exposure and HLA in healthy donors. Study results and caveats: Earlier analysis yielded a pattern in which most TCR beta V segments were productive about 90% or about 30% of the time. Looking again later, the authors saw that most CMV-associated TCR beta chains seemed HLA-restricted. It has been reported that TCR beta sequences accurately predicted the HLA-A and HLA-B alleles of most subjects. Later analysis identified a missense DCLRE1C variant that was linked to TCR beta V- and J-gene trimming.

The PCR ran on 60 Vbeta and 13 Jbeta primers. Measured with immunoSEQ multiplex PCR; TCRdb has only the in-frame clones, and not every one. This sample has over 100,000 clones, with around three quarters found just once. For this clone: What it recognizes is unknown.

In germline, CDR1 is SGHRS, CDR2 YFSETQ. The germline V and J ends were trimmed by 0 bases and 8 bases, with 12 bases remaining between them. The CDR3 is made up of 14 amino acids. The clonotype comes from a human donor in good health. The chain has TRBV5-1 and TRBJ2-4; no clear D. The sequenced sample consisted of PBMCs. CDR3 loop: CASSLGRPWDIQYF. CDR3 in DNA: TGCGCCAGCAGCTTGGGCAGGCCCTGGGACATTCAGTACTTC.